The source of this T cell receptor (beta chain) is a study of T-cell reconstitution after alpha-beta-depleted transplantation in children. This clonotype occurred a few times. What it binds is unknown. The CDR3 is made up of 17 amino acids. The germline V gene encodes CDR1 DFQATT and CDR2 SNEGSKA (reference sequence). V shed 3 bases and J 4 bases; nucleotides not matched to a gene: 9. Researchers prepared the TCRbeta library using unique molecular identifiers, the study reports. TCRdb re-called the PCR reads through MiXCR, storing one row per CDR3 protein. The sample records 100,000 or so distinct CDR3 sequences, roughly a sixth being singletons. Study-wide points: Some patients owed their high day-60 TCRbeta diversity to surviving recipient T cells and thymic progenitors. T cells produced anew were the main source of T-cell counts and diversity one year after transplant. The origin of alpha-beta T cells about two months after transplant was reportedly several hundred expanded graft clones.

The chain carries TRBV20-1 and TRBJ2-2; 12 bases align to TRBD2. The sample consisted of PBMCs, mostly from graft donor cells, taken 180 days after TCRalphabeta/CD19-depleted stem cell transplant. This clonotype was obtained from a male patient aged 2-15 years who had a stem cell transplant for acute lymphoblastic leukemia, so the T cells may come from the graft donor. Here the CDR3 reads CSASPSGGVLPTGELFF. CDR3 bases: TGCAGTGCTAGCCCTAGCGGGGGGGTTCTCCCCACCGGGGAGCTGTTTTTT.